This T cell receptor beta chain derives from a study of cytomegalovirus exposure and HLA in healthy donors. General study results and limits: Productive rates of about 87% or about 30% were seen for most TCR beta V segments in an earlier analysis. There were a few CMV-associated chains whose specificity for CMV antigens was confirmed in vitro.

The CDR3 extends over 15 amino acids. CDR1 and CDR2 (germline): KGHSH, LQKENI. V was clipped by 3 bases and J by 6 bases, with 18 bases between them. For this clone: Its target is unknown.

In the PCR, 60 Vbeta and 13 Jbeta primers were used. Method: immunoSEQ multiplex PCR; TCRdb's copy keeps in-frame clones and lacks some. The sample has 150,000 to 200,000 clones, roughly 80% seen once. The chain carries TRBV18 and TRBJ2-7, with D possibly being TRBD1 (5 bases). Sequenced: PBMCs. This receptor was obtained from a man younger than 35 in good health and CMV-seropositive. CDR3 DNA: TGTGCCAGCTCACCTATAAGCCAGGGCGGTGGCGAGCAGTACTTC. Encoded protein: CASSPISQGGGEQYF.